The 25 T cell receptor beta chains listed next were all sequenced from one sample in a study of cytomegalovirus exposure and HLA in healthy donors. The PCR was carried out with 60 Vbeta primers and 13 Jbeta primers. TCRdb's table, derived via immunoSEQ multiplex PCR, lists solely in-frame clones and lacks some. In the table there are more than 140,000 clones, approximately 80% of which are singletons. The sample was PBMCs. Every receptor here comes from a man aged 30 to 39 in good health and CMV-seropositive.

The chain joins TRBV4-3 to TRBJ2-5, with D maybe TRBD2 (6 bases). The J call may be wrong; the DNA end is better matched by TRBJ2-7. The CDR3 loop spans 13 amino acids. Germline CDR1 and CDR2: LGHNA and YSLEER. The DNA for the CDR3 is TGCGCCAGCAGCAGCGGGTCGGACTACGAGCAGTACTTC. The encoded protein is CASSSGSDYEQYF.

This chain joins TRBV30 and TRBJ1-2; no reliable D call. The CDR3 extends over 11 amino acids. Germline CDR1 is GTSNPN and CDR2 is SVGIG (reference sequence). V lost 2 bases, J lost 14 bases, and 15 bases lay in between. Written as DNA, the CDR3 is TGTGCCTGGAGTAACCGGACGTCGGGGACCTTC. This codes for CAWSNRTSGTF.

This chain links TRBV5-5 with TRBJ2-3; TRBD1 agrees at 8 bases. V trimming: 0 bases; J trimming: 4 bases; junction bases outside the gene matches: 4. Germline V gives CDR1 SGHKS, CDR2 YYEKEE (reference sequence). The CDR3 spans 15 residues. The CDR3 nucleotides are TGTGCCAGCAGCTTGGGCAGGGGGCCGGCAGATACGCAGTATTTT. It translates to CASSLGRGPADTQYF.

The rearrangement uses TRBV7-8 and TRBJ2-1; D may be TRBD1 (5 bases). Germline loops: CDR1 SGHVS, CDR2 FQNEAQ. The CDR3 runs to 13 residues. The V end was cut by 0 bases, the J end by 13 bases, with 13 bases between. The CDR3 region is CASSLAGDRLQFF. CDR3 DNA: TGTGCCAGCAGCTTAGCGGGTGACAGACTCCAGTTCTTC. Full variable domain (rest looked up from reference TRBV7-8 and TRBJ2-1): GAGVSQSPRYKVAKRGQDVALRCDPISGHVSLFWYQQALGQGPEFLTYFQNEAQLDKSGLPSDRFFAERPEGSVSTLKIQRTQQEDSAVYLCASSLAGDRLQFFGPGTRLTVL.

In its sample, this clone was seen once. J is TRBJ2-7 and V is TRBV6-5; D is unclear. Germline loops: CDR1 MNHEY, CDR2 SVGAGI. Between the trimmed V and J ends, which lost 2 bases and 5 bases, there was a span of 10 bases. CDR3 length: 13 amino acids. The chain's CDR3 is CASSYGSVHEQYF. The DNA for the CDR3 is TGTGCCAGCAGTTACGGCAGTGTCCACGAGCAGTACTTC.

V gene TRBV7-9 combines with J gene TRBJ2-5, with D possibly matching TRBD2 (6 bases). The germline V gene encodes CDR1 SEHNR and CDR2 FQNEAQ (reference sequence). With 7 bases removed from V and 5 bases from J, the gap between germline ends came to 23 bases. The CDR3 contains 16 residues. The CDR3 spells CASTALISGGWETQYF. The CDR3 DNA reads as TGTGCCAGCACCGCGCTGATCAGTGGGGGGTGGGAGACCCAGTACTTC.

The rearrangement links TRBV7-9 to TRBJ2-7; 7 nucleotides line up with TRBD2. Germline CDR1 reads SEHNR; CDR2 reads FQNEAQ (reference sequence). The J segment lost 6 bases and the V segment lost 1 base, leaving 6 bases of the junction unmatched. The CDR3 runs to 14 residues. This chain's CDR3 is CASSLVAGVSEQYF. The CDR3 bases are TGTGCCAGCAGCTTAGTTGCGGGAGTAAGCGAGCAGTACTTC. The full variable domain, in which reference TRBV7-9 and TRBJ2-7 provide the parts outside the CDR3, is DTGVSQNPRHKITKRGQNVTFRCDPISEHNRLYWYRQTLGQGPEFLTYFQNEAQLEKSRLLSDRFSAERPKGSFSTLEIQRTEQGDSAMYLCASSLVAGVSEQYFGPGTRLTVT.

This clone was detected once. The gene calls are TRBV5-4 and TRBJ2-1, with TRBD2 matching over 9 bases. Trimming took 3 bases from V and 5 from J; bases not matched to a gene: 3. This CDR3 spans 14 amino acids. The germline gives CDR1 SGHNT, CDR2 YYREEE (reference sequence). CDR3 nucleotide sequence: TGTGCCAGCAGCTCACAGCGGGGGGACAATGAGCAGTTCTTC. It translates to CASSSQRGDNEQFF.

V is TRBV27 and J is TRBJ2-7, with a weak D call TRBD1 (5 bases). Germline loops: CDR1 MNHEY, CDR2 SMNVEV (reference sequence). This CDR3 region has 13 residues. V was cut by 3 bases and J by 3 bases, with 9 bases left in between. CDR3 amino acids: CASSFQGSYEQYF. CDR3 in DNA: TGTGCCAGCAGTTTTCAGGGAAGCTACGAGCAGTACTTC.

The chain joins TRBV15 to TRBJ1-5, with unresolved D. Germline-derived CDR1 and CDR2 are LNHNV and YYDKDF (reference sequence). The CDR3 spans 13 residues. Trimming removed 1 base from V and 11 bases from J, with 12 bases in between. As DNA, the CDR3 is TGTGCCACCAGCAGAGCAGACATTCCGTCCCAGCATTTT. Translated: CATSRADIPSQHF. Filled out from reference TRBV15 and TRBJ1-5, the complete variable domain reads DAMVIQNPRYQVTQFGKPVTLSCSQTLNHNVMYWYQQKSSQAPKLLFHYYDKDFNNEADTPDNFQSRRPNTSFCFLDIRSPGLGDTAMYLCATSRADIPSQHFGDGTRLSIL.

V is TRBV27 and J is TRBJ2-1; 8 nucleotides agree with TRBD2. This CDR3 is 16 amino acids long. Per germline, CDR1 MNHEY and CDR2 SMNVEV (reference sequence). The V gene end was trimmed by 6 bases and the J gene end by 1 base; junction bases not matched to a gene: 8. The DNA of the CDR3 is TGTGCCAGCAGATCGGGACTAGGTACGTCCTACAATGAGCAGTTCTTC. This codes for CASRSGLGTSYNEQFF.

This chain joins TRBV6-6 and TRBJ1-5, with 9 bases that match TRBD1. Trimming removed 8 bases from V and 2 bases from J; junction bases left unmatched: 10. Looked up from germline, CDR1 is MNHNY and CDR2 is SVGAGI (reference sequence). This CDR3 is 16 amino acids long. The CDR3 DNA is TGTGCCAGCGAGGGACAGGGAAAAAGGGGCAATCAGCCCCAGCATTTT. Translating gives CASEGQGKRGNQPQHF.

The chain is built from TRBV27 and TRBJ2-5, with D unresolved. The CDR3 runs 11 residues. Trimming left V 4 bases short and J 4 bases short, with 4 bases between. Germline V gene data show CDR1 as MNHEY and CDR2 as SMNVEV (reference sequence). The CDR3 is CASSSLETQYF. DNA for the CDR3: TGTGCCAGCAGTTCACTAGAGACCCAGTACTTC.

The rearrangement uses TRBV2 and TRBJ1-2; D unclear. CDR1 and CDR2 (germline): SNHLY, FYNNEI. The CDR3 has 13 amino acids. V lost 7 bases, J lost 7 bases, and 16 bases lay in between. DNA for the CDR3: TGTGCCAGCATCATCGCCGTAACGGGTGGCTACACCTTC. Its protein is CASIIAVTGGYTF. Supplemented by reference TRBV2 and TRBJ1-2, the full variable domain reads EPEVTQTPSHQVTQMGQEVILRCVPISNHLYFYWYRQILGQKVEFLVSFYNNEISEKSEIFDDQFSVERPDGSNFTLKIRSTKLEDSAMYFCASIIAVTGGYTFGSGTRLTVV.

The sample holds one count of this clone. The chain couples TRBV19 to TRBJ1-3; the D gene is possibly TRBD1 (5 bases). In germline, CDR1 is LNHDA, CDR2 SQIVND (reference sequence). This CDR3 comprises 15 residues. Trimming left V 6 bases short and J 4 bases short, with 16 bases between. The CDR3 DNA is TGTGCCAGTAGGAACCCAGGGTCTTACGGAAACACCATATATTTT. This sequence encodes CASRNPGSYGNTIYF.

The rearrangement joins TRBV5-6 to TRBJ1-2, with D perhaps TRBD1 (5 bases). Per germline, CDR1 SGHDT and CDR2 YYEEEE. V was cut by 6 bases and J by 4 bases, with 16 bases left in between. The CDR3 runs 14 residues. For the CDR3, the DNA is TGTGCCAGCACCCCCCCTGGGGCAGGCTATGGCTACACCTTC. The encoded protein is CASTPPGAGYGYTF.

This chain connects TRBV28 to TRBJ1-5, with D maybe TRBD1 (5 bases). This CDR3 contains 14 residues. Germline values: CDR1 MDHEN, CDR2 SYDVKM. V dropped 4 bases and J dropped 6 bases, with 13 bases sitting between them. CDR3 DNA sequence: TGTGCCAGCAGTTCCCTTGGGGGGAGTCAGCCCCAGCATTTT. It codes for CASSSLGGSQPQHF.

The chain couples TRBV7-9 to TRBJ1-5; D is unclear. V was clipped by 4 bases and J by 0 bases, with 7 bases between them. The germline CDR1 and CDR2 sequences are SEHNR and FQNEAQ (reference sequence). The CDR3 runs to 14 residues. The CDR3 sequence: CASSSGDSNQPQHF. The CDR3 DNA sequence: TGTGCCAGCAGCTCCGGGGATAGCAATCAGCCCCAGCATTTT.

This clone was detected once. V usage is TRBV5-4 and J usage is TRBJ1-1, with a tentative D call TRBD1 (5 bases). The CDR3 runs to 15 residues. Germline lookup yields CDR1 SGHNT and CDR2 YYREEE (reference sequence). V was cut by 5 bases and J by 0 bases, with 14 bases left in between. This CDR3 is CASRPGGAMNTEAFF. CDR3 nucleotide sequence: TGTGCCAGCAGGCCAGGAGGGGCTATGAACACTGAAGCTTTCTTT. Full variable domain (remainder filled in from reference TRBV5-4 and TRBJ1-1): ETGVTQSPTHLIKTRGQQVTLRCSSQSGHNTVSWYQQALGQGPQFIFQYYREEENGRGNFPPRFSGLQFPNYSSELNVNALELDDSALYLCASRPGGAMNTEAFFGQGTRLTVV.

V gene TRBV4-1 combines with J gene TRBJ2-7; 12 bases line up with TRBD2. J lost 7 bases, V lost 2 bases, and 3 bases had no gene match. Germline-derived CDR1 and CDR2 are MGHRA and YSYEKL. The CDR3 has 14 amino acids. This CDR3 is CASSQQLAGGEQYF. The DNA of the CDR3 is TGCGCCAGCAGCCAACAACTAGCGGGAGGAGAGCAGTACTTC.

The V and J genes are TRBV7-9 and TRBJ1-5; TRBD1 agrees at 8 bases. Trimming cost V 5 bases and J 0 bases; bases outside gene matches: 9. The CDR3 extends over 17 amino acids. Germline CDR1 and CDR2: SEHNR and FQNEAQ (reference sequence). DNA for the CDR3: TGTGCCAGCAGCATTAGTCAGGGGGCGATTAGCAATCAGCCCCAGCATTTT. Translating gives CASSISQGAISNQPQHF.

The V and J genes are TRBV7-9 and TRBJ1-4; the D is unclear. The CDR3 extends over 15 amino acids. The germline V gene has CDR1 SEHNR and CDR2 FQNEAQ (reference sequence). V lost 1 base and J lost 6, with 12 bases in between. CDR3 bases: TGTGCCAGCAGCTTAGTTCAGGCCGGGGATGAAAAACTGTTTTTT. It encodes CASSLVQAGDEKLFF.

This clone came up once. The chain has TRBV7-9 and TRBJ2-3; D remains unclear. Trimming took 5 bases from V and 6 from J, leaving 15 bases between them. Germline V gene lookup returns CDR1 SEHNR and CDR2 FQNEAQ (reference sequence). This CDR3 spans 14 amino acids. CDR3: CASSHPPPGDTQYF. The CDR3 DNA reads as TGTGCCAGCAGCCACCCGCCCCCCGGGGATACGCAGTATTTT. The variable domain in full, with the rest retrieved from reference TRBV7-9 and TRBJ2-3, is DTGVSQNPRHKITKRGQNVTFRCDPISEHNRLYWYRQTLGQGPEFLTYFQNEAQLEKSRLLSDRFSAERPKGSFSTLEIQRTEQGDSAMYLCASSHPPPGDTQYFGPGTRLTVL.

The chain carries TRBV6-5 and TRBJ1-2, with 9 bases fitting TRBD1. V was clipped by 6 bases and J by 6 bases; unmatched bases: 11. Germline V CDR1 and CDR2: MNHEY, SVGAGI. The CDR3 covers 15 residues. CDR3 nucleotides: TGTGCCAGCAGCGAAACAGGGGGCGCGGGGAATGGCTACACCTTC. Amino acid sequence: CASSETGGAGNGYTF.

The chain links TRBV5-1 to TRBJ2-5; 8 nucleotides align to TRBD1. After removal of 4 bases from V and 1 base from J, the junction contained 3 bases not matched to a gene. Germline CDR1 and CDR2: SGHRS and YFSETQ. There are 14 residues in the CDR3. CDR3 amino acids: CASSLGQAQETQYF. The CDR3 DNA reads TGCGCCAGCAGCCTGGGACAGGCCCAAGAGACCCAGTACTTC.